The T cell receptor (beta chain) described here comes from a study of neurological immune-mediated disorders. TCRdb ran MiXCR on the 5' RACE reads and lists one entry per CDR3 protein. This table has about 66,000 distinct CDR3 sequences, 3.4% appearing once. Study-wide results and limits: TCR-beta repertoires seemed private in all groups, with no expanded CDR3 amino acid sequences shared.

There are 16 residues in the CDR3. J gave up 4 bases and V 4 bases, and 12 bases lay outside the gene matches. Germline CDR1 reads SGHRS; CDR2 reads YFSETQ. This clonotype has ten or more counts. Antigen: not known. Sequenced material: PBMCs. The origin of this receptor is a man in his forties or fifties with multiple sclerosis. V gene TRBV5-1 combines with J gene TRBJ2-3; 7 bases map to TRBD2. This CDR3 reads CASSADGAGSADTQYF. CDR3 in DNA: TGCGCCAGCAGCGCCGACGGAGCGGGGAGCGCAGATACGCAGTATTTT.